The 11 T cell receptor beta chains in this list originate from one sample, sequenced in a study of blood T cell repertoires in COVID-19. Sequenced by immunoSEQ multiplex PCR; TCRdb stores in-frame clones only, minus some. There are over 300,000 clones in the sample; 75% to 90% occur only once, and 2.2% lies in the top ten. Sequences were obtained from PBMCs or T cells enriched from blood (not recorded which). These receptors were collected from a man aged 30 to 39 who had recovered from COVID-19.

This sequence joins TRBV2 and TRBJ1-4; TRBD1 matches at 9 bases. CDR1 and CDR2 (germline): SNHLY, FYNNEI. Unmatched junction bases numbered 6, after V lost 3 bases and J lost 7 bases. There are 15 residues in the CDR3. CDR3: CASSDTDRGGEKLFF. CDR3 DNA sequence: TGTGCCAGCAGTGACACGGACAGGGGCGGTGAAAAACTGTTTTTT.

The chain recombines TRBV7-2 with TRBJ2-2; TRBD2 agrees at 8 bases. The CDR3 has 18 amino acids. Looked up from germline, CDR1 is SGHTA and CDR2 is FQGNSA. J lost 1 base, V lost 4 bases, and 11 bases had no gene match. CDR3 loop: CASSSREGGRMNTGELFF. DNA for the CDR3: TGTGCCAGCAGCTCCCGGGAGGGGGGCCGCATGAACACCGGGGAGCTGTTTTTT. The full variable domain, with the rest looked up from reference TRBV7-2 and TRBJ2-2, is GAGVSQSPSNKVTEKGKDVELRCDPISGHTALYWYRQSLGQGLEFLIYFQGNSAPDKSGLPSDRFSAERTGGSVSTLTIQRTQQEDSAVYLCASSSREGGRMNTGELFFGEGSRLTVL.

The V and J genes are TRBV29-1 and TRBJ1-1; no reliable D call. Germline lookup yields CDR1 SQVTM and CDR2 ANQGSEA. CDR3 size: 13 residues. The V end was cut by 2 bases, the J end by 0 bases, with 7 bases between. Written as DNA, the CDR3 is TGCAGCGTTGAATCCCCGTTGAACACTGAAGCTTTCTTT. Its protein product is CSVESPLNTEAFF.

The CDR3 coding sequence is TGTGCCTGGAGTGTCAGTCAGGGAAACTTGAAATTCTTC. It is translated as CAWSVSQGNLKFF. The gene calls are TRBV30 and TRBJ2-1; perhaps TRBD1 as D (5 bases). Trimming removed 0 bases from V and 16 bases from J, with 19 bases in between. The CDR3 loop spans 13 amino acids. Germline CDR1 is GTSNPN and CDR2 is SVGIG (reference sequence).

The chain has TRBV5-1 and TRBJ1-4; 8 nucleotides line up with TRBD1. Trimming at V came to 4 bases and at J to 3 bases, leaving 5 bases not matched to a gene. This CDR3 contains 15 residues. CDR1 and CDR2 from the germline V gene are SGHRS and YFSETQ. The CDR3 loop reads CASSPPDRANEKLFF. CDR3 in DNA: TGCGCCAGCAGCCCCCCGGACAGGGCTAATGAAAAACTGTTTTTT.

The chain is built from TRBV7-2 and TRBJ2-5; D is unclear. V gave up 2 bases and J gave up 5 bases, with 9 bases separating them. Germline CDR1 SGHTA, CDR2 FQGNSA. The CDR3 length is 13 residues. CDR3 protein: CASSLFNPETQYF. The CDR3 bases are TGTGCCAGCAGCTTATTTAATCCGGAGACCCAGTACTTC. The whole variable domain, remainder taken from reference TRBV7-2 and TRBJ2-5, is GAGVSQSPSNKVTEKGKDVELRCDPISGHTALYWYRQSLGQGLEFLIYFQGNSAPDKSGLPSDRFSAERTGGSVSTLTIQRTQQEDSAVYLCASSLFNPETQYFGPGTRLLVL.

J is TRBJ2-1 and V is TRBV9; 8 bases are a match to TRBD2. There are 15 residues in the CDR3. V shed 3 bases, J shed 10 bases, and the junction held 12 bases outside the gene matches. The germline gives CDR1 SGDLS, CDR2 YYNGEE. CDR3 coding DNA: TGTGCCAGCAGCGCAAACGAGCGGGGGACGGGGGAGCAGTTCTTC. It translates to CASSANERGTGEQFF.

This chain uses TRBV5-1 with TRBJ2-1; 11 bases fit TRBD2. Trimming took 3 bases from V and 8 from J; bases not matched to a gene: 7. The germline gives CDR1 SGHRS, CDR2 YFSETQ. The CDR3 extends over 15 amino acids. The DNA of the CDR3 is TGCGCCAGCAGCTCAGGACTAGCGGGTATGCATGAGCAGTTCTTC. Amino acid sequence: CASSSGLAGMHEQFF.

The CDR3 loop reads CASSPPDRGEQYF. As DNA, the CDR3 is TGTGCCAGCTCACCACCCGACAGGGGCGAGCAGTACTTC. This chain joins TRBV18 and TRBJ2-7; 8 bases agree with TRBD1. The CDR3 spans 13 residues. Germline V gene lookup returns CDR1 KGHSH and CDR2 LQKENI. The ends lost 0 bases at V and 6 bases at J; junction bases unmatched: 1. Drawing the rest from reference TRBV18 and TRBJ2-7, the complete variable domain is NAGVMQNPRHLVRRRGQEARLRCSPMKGHSHVYWYRQLPEEGLKFMVYLQKENIIDESGMPKERFSAEFPKEGPSILRIQQVVRGDSAAYFCASSPPDRGEQYFGPGTRLTVT.

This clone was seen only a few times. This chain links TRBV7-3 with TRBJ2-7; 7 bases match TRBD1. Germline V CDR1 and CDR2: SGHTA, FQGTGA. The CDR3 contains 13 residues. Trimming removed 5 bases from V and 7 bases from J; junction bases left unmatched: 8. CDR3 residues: CASSRDRVGEQYF. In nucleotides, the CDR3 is TGTGCCAGCAGCCGTGACAGGGTGGGAGAGCAGTACTTC.

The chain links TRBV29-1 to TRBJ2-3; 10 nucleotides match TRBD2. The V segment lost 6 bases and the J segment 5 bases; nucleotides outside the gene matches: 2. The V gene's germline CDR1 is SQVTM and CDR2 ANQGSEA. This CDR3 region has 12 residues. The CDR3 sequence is CSVSGREDTQYF. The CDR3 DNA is TGCAGCGTAAGCGGGAGGGAAGATACGCAGTATTTT.